The clone carrying this TCR beta chain occurred a few times. V shed 3 bases, J shed 2 bases, and the junction held 7 bases outside the gene matches. This CDR3 is built from 16 residues. CDR1 and CDR2 from the germline V gene are SGHRS and YFSETQ. TCRdb's copy holds only in-frame clones and misses some; the assay was immunoSEQ multiplex PCR. The table includes about 960,000 clones, approximately 80% detected once. Splitting of CD4+ cells produced CD45RA+ naive and CD45RA-negative memory subsets. This entry comes from a study of shared clonotypes between healthy human individuals. Study-wide context: CD4 naive and memory got three plates each, CD8 naive two, CD8 memory one.

Sequenced input: memory CD4+ T cells sorted from blood. The subset: CD45RA-negative fraction. The sequence was obtained from a man aged 18 to 29 in good health. The chain has TRBV5-1 and TRBJ2-1; 8 bases are shared with TRBD2. CDR3 in DNA: TGCGCCAGCAGCTCAGCCTTAGCGGGACCCTACAATGAGCAGTTCTTC. Amino acid sequence: CASSSALAGPYNEQFF.